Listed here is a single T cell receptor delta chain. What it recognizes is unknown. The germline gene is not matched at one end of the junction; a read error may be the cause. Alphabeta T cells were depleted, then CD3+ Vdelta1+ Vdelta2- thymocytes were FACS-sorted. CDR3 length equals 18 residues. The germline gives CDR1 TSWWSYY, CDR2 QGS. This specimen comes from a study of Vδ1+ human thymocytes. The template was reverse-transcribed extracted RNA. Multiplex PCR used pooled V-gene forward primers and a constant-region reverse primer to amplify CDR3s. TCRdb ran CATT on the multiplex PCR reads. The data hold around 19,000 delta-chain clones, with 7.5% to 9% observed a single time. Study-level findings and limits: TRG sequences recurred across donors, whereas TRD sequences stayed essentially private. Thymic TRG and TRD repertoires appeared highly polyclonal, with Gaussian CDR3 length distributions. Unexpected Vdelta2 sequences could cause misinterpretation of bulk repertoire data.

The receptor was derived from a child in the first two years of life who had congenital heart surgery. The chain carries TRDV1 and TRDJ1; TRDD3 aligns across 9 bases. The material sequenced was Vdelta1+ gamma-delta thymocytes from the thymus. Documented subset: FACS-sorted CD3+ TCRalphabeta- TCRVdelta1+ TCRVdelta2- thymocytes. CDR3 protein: CALGEQVGDWGTTDRLIF. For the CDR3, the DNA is TGTGCTCTTGGGGAACAGGTAGGGGACTGGGGGACCACCGATAGACTCATCTTT.